These 11 T cell receptor beta chains came from one sample sequenced in a study of cytomegalovirus exposure and HLA in healthy donors. TCRdb's copy holds only in-frame clones and misses some; the assay was immunoSEQ multiplex PCR. There are some 240,000 clones in the sample; about 90% occur only once, and less than 1.5% lies in the top ten. Sequenced sample: PBMCs. These receptors were taken from a woman aged 25 to 39 in good health and CMV-seropositive.

The chain recombines TRBV4-2 with TRBJ1-1; D ambiguous. V lost 2 bases, J lost 2 bases, and 12 bases lay in between. The CDR3 is 15 amino acids. Germline V gene sequence: CDR1 LGHNA, CDR2 YNFKEQ. In DNA form, the CDR3 reads TGTGCCAGCAGCCAACAGAGGAACAAAAACACTGAAGCTTTCTTT. It yields the protein CASSQQRNKNTEAFF.

This chain uses TRBV7-2 with TRBJ2-7; tentatively, D is TRBD1 (6 bases). With 5 bases removed from V and 2 bases from J, the gap between germline ends came to 16 bases. The CDR3 has 15 residues. In germline, CDR1 is SGHTA, CDR2 FQGNSA. For the CDR3, the DNA is TGTGCCAGCAGCCTTCGGACAGCGCCCACCTACGAGCAGTACTTC. Protein: CASSLRTAPTYEQYF.

This clone was found once. The chain couples TRBV7-9 to TRBJ1-2; no clear D gene. CDR1 and CDR2 (germline): SEHNR, FQNEAQ (reference sequence). This CDR3 is 14 amino acids long. Deletions cut 5 bases from V and 8 bases from J, with 18 bases between. CDR3 DNA sequence: TGTGCCAGCAGCCTCCGTACCGAAGATGAGGGCTACACCTTC. This gives the protein CASSLRTEDEGYTF.

This clone was detected once. The chain employs TRBV4-2 and TRBJ2-3; D may be TRBD1 (5 bases). Germline V gives CDR1 LGHNA, CDR2 YNFKEQ. The CDR3 loop spans 15 amino acids. Trimming took 4 bases from V and 6 from J, leaving 17 bases between them. The CDR3 bases are TGTGCCAGCAGCCTACAGGCCGGAACGGCCGATACGCAGTATTTT. This gives the protein CASSLQAGTADTQYF.

The CDR3 loop is CASSYPGNFLDEQFF. In DNA, the CDR3 is TGTGCCAGCAGTTACCCAGGTAACTTTTTGGATGAGCAGTTCTTC. The chain couples TRBV27 to TRBJ2-1; unclear D gene. The V gene lost 4 bases and the J gene lost 8 bases, with 18 bases spanning the gap. The CDR3 is 15 amino acids. Germline values: CDR1 MNHEY, CDR2 SMNVEV (reference sequence).

This clone is a singleton in its sample. J is TRBJ2-7 and V is TRBV18; 7 bases are a match to TRBD2. There are 14 residues in the CDR3. Germline-derived CDR1 and CDR2 are KGHSH and LQKENI. V lost 3 bases, J lost 6 bases, and 8 bases stayed unmatched. CDR3 region: CASSPSGKVGEQYF. In DNA, the CDR3 is TGTGCCAGCTCACCGAGCGGGAAAGTTGGCGAGCAGTACTTC.

This chain joins TRBV7-8 and TRBJ2-4; D might be TRBD2 (5 bases). Trimming took off 5 bases at V and 4 bases at J, with 15 bases between the two ends. Germline assignment: CDR1 SGHVS and CDR2 FQNEAQ. This CDR3 region has 15 residues. CDR3 nucleotide sequence: TGTGCCAGCAGCCCGAGGGTAGGACTTAAAAACATTCAGTACTTC. This codes for CASSPRVGLKNIQYF.

This sequence joins TRBV18 and TRBJ1-1; TRBD1 matches at 9 bases. The ends lost 6 bases at V and 1 base at J; junction bases unmatched: 6. This CDR3 is built from 15 residues. Germline CDR1 KGHSH, CDR2 LQKENI. The chain's CDR3 is CASSPGTGWNTEAFF. In DNA form, the CDR3 reads TGTGCCAGCTCGCCCGGGACAGGGTGGAACACTGAAGCTTTCTTT.

The chain is built from TRBV19 and TRBJ2-1; possible D gene TRBD2, 6 bases. Trimming cost V 2 bases and J 5 bases, with 7 bases left between them. CDR1 is LNHDA and CDR2 is SQIVND in the germline V gene (reference sequence). CDR3 length: 13 amino acids. This CDR3 reads CASSIWGDNEQFF. CDR3 bases: TGTGCCAGTAGTATATGGGGGGACAATGAGCAGTTCTTC.

The chain is built from TRBV6-1 and TRBJ2-3, with a weak D call TRBD2 (7 bases). Per germline, CDR1 MNHNS and CDR2 SASEGT. The CDR3 is 12 amino acids. V was clipped by 11 bases and J by 4 bases, with 13 bases between them. The CDR3 region has the DNA TGTGCCCTGAAGGGGGGGCCAGATACGCAGTATTTT. This translates into CALKGGPDTQYF.

The chain employs TRBV7-9 and TRBJ1-1; D perhaps matches TRBD1 (6 bases). Germline V CDR1 and CDR2: SEHNR, FQNEAQ (reference sequence). The CDR3 is 16 residues long. Trimming stripped 3 bases from V and 3 bases from J, with 17 bases between. The CDR3 DNA sequence: TGTGCCAGCAGCTTGATGGTGGTCCGGACAGACACTGAAGCTTTCTTT. Residues: CASSLMVVRTDTEAFF. Based on the CDR3 plus reference TRBV7-9 and TRBJ1-1, the full variable domain is DTGVSQNPRHKITKRGQNVTFRCDPISEHNRLYWYRQTLGQGPEFLTYFQNEAQLEKSRLLSDRFSAERPKGSFSTLEIQRTEQGDSAMYLCASSLMVVRTDTEAFFGQGTRLTVV.